The 14 T cell receptor beta chains reported below all come from one sample, sequenced in a study of cytomegalovirus exposure and HLA in healthy donors. PCR primers comprised 60 Vbeta and 13 Jbeta primers. Only in-frame clones appear in the TCRdb table, and some are missing; sequencing was by immunoSEQ multiplex PCR. The sample shows around 150,000 clones, about 75% of them seen only once. Sequencing was performed on PBMCs. These receptors all come from a middle-aged man in good health and CMV-seropositive.

The chain recombines TRBV5-6 with TRBJ1-4; 8 bases map to TRBD1. The CDR3 length is 14 residues. Germline V lookup: CDR1 SGHDT, CDR2 YYEEEE. The V segment lost 4 bases and the J segment 3 bases; nucleotides outside the gene matches: 2. The CDR3 DNA follows: TGTGCCAGCAGCACGGACAGGGCTAATGAAAAACTGTTTTTT. Its protein is CASSTDRANEKLFF.

The chain carries TRBV10-3 and TRBJ2-1; 9 bases agree with TRBD1. The J segment lost 7 bases and the V segment lost 10 bases, leaving 11 bases of the junction unmatched. The germline V gene has CDR1 ENHRY and CDR2 SYGVKD. The CDR3 has 14 residues. CDR3 residues: CATDRGNALNEQFF. The DNA of the CDR3 is TGTGCCACTGACAGGGGGAACGCTTTGAATGAGCAGTTCTTC.

The chain couples TRBV6-5 to TRBJ2-1; D perhaps matches TRBD1 (5 bases). The germline V gene encodes CDR1 MNHEY and CDR2 SVGAGI. V was pared by 6 bases and J by 5 bases, with 8 bases between. This CDR3 comprises 12 residues. The CDR3 DNA reads as TGTGCCAGCAGACGACAGAACAATGAGCAGTTCTTC. Translated, it gives CASRRQNNEQFF.

J is TRBJ1-2 and V is TRBV18, with D perhaps matching TRBD1 (5 bases). Trimming removed 3 bases from V and 11 bases from J, with 13 bases in between. Germline V gene lookup returns CDR1 KGHSH and CDR2 LQKENI. The CDR3 is 12 amino acids. Here the CDR3 DNA reads TGTGCCAGCTCACCCAGGGACTCAGGGTACACCTTC. This codes for CASSPRDSGYTF. The full variable domain, with the rest looked up from reference TRBV18 and TRBJ1-2, is NAGVMQNPRHLVRRRGQEARLRCSPMKGHSHVYWYRQLPEEGLKFMVYLQKENIIDESGMPKERFSAEFPKEGPSILRIQQVVRGDSAAYFCASSPRDSGYTFGSGTRLTVV.

The chain has TRBV27 and TRBJ2-5; the D gene is possibly TRBD1 (6 bases). CDR1 MNHEY and CDR2 SMNVEV come from the germline V gene (reference sequence). This CDR3 comprises 17 residues. V lost 2 bases and J 2 bases, leaving 18 bases between the germline ends. The CDR3 protein is CASSLKGTPQRQETQYF. For the CDR3, the DNA is TGTGCCAGCAGTTTAAAGGGGACACCCCAGAGACAAGAGACCCAGTACTTC.

This clone appeared once. The V call is TRBV18, the J call TRBJ2-5; 7 bases align to TRBD2. The germline gives CDR1 KGHSH, CDR2 LQKENI. There are 13 residues in the CDR3. V gave up 4 bases and J gave up 2 bases; unmatched junction bases: 1. The chain's CDR3 is CASSRDYQETQYF. The CDR3 region has the DNA TGTGCCAGCTCACGGGACTATCAAGAGACCCAGTACTTC.

The chain links TRBV4-2 to TRBJ2-3; TRBD2 agrees at 14 bases. The junction had 7 bases not matched to a gene; V was cut back by 5 bases and J by 0 bases. This CDR3 is 18 amino acids long. CDR1 is LGHNA, CDR2 YNFKEQ, per germline. In DNA form, the CDR3 reads TGTGCCAGCAGCTTACGACTAGCGGGGGGGCGGAGCACAGATACGCAGTATTTT. It specifies CASSLRLAGGRSTDTQYF.

The chain recombines TRBV10-2 with TRBJ1-2; TRBD1 matches at 7 bases. There are 12 residues in the CDR3. The junction had 7 bases not matched to a gene; V was cut back by 10 bases and J by 5 bases. Germline lookup yields CDR1 WSHSY and CDR2 SAAADI. The CDR3 loop is CATGGDSYGYTF. CDR3 nucleotide sequence: TGCGCCACCGGGGGGGACAGTTATGGCTACACCTTC.

The chain has TRBV9 and TRBJ2-3, with D tentatively TRBD1 (6 bases). The V gene's germline CDR1 is SGDLS and CDR2 YYNGEE. The CDR3 is 14 residues long. Trimming took off 0 bases at V and 7 bases at J, with 12 bases between the two ends. CDR3 in amino acids: CASSVEVTGYTQYF. The CDR3 bases are TGTGCCAGCAGCGTAGAAGTGACAGGCTATACGCAGTATTTT.

This chain uses TRBV6-1 with TRBJ1-5, with a weak D call TRBD1 (5 bases). V lost 8 bases, J lost 7 bases, and 12 bases lay in between. Germline V gives CDR1 MNHNS, CDR2 SASEGT. This CDR3 contains 12 residues. The CDR3 DNA reads as TGTGCCAGCGGCCGGGGGGGGCAGCCCCAGCATTTT. This translates into CASGRGGQPQHF.

The gene calls are TRBV4-1 and TRBJ2-7; possibly TRBD1 for D (6 bases). In germline, CDR1 is MGHRA, CDR2 YSYEKL. The CDR3 covers 14 residues. V was trimmed by 0 bases and J by 5 bases, leaving 11 bases between them. CDR3 nucleotides: TGCGCCAGCAGCCAAGAGAGCCAGGGGCACGAGCAGTACTTC. Residues: CASSQESQGHEQYF.

This clone was detected a few times. This chain connects TRBV11-2 to TRBJ2-1; 7 bases fit TRBD2. The V segment lost 3 bases and the J segment 3 bases; nucleotides outside the gene matches: 8. Germline V CDR1 and CDR2: SGHAT, FQNNGV. CDR3 length: 16 residues. The CDR3 region has the DNA TGTGCCAGCAGCTTTGAGCGGGGTCCAAACTACAATGAGCAGTTCTTC. This gives the protein CASSFERGPNYNEQFF. The full variable domain, rest sourced from reference TRBV11-2 and TRBJ2-1, is EAGVAQSPRYKIIEKRQSVAFWCNPISGHATLYWYQQILGQGPKLLIQFQNNGVVDDSQLPKDRFSAERLKGVDSTLKIQPAKLEDSAVYLCASSFERGPNYNEQFFGPGTRLTVL.

The chain links TRBV11-2 to TRBJ2-2, with D hard to call. The CDR3 has 14 residues. CDR1 is SGHAT, CDR2 FQNNGV, per germline. Trimming pared 1 base from V and 4 bases from J, leaving 7 bases between. The CDR3 DNA follows: TGTGCCAGCAGCTTAGTCGGTATCACCGGGGAGCTGTTTTTT. Its translation: CASSLVGITGELFF.

The chain has TRBV6-5 and TRBJ1-1; no clear D gene. V shed 0 bases and J shed 1 base, with 9 bases lying between them. CDR1 and CDR2 from the germline V gene are MNHEY and SVGAGI. The CDR3 is 15 amino acids. CDR3 sequence (DNA): TGTGCCAGCAGTTACTCAACTAGAAGGAACACTGAAGCTTTCTTT. Translating gives CASSYSTRRNTEAFF.